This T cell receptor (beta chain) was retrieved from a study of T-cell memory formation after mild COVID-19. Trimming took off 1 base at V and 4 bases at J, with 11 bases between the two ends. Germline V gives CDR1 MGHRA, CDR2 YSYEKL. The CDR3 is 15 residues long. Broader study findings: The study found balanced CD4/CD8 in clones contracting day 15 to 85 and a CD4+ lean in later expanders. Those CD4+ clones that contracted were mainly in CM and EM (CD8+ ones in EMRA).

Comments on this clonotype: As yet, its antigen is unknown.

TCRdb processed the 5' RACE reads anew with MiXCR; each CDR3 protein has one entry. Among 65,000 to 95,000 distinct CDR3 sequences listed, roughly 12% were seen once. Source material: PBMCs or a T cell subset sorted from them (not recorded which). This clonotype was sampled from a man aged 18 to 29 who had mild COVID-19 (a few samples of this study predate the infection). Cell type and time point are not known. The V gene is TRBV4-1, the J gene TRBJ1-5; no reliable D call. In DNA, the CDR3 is TGCGCCAGCAGCCAAGTCGTCGGGGAAAATCAGCCCCAGCATTTT. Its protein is CASSQVVGENQPQHF.